These 20 T cell receptor beta chains share one sample of origin, sequenced in a study of T-cell reconstitution after alpha-beta-depleted transplantation in children. The TCRbeta library incorporated unique molecular identifiers. From the PCR reads, TCRdb called clonotypes with MiXCR, one entry per CDR3 protein. In the table there are some 490,000 distinct CDR3 sequences, around 12% of which are singletons. Here the sequenced sample was PBMCs from the stem cell graft donor, taken from the stem cell graft. The source is a human donor who donated a stem cell graft to a child with combined immunodeficiency.

In this sample, this clonotype turned up a few times. This sequence joins TRBV27 and TRBJ1-2, with D tentatively TRBD1 (5 bases). V lost 3 bases and J lost 6, with 20 bases in between. This CDR3 contains 16 residues. The germline CDR1 and CDR2 sequences are MNHEY and SMNVEV (reference sequence). CDR3 sequence reads: CASSLGPDGAVDGYTF. In DNA form, the CDR3 reads TGTGCCAGCAGTTTGGGACCGGACGGGGCGGTTGATGGCTACACCTTC.

This clonotype came up many times. The chain employs TRBV15 and TRBJ1-2; TRBD1 matches at 7 bases. The junction had 5 bases not matched to a gene; V was cut back by 1 base and J by 9 bases. CDR1 and CDR2 (germline): LNHNV, YYDKDF (reference sequence). The CDR3 consists of 13 residues. The CDR3 region has the DNA TGTGCCACCAGCAGAGCCTACAGGGGTAGCTACACCTTC. Translation gives CATSRAYRGSYTF. The entire variable domain, with the rest obtained from reference TRBV15 and TRBJ1-2, is as follows: DAMVIQNPRYQVTQFGKPVTLSCSQTLNHNVMYWYQQKSSQAPKLLFHYYDKDFNNEADTPDNFQSRRPNTSFCFLDIRSPGLGDTAMYLCATSRAYRGSYTFGSGTRLTVV.

The CDR3 nucleotides read TGTGCCAGCAGTTTTTCTGGGGATCGGAAAGCTTTCTTT. This sequence encodes CASSFSGDRKAFF. The chain recombines TRBV27 with TRBJ1-1, with D uncertain. The ends were cut back, 3 bases at V and 9 bases at J, with 14 bases in the middle. The CDR3 length is 13 residues. Germline CDR1 reads MNHEY; CDR2 reads SMNVEV (reference sequence).

There are a few counts of this clonotype. The rearrangement joins TRBV30 to TRBJ2-1; D perhaps matches TRBD2 (5 bases). This CDR3 spans 13 amino acids. Trimming took 0 bases from V and 7 from J, leaving 10 bases between them. Per germline, CDR1 GTSNPN and CDR2 SVGIG (reference sequence). CDR3 residues: CAWSVRGPNEQFF. CDR3 nucleotides: TGTGCCTGGAGTGTACGGGGTCCGAATGAGCAGTTCTTC.

V is TRBV6-1 and J is TRBJ1-1; D is uncertain. V lost 8 bases and J lost 0, with 13 bases in between. CDR3 length: 14 residues. Germline V CDR1 and CDR2: MNHNS, SASEGT. The CDR3 reads CASVRAGLNTEAFF. As DNA, the CDR3 is TGTGCCAGCGTACGAGCGGGTTTGAACACTGAAGCTTTCTTT.

This clonotype was counted ten times or more. The chain uses TRBV20-1 and TRBJ2-1, with 9 bases aligning to TRBD2. This CDR3 comprises 15 residues. CDR1 is DFQATT, CDR2 SNEGSKA, per germline (reference sequence). V lost 2 bases to trimming and J lost 4 bases; unmatched junction nucleotides: 6. The CDR3, as DNA: TGCAGTGCTAGACCGACTAGCGGCTCTTACAATGAGCAGTTCTTC. This translates into CSARPTSGSYNEQFF.

V is TRBV7-2 and J is TRBJ2-3, with D hard to call. The germline V gene has CDR1 SGHTA and CDR2 FQGNSA. The CDR3 sequence is 15 residues long. The germline V and J ends were trimmed by 1 base and 0 bases, with 8 bases remaining between them. CDR3 sequence reads: CASSLVSTSTDTQYF. Here the CDR3 DNA reads TGTGCCAGCAGCTTAGTCTCCACCAGCACAGATACGCAGTATTTT.

This clonotype was seen a handful of times. The rearrangement joins TRBV5-5 to TRBJ2-5; 7 nucleotides match TRBD1. With 2 bases clipped from V and 2 bases from J, the junction kept 6 bases outside the gene matches. Germline values: CDR1 SGHKS, CDR2 YYEKEE (reference sequence). CDR3 length equals 15 residues. In nucleotides, the CDR3 is TGTGCCAGCAGCTTTACAGGGGCCTATCAAGAGACCCAGTACTTC. This gives the protein CASSFTGAYQETQYF.

This clonotype was counted ten times or more. The J gene is TRBJ2-7, the V gene TRBV12-3 or TRBV12-4, with 13 bases fitting TRBD2. This CDR3 is built from 15 residues. Unmatched junction bases numbered 7, after V lost 5 bases and J lost 6 bases. The CDR3: CASSGPGLAGREQYF. CDR3 nucleotide sequence: TGTGCCAGCAGTGGCCCGGGACTAGCGGGACGCGAGCAGTACTTC.

The rearrangement links TRBV28 to TRBJ2-7; D is ambiguous. Looked up from germline, CDR1 is MDHEN and CDR2 is SYDVKM. Trimming removed 4 bases from V and 7 bases from J, with 23 bases in between. CDR3 length: 16 amino acids. For the CDR3, the DNA is TGTGCCAGCAGTTCCCCCCTGGCTGAGGCCGTCCCTGAGCAGTACTTC. Amino acid sequence: CASSSPLAEAVPEQYF. The full variable domain, its missing parts supplied by reference TRBV28 and TRBJ2-7, is DVKVTQSSRYLVKRTGEKVFLECVQDMDHENMFWYRQDPGLGLRLIYFSYDVKMKEKGDIPEGYSVSREKKERFSLILESASTNQTSMYLCASSSPLAEAVPEQYFGPGTRLTVT.

This clonotype was counted only a few times. This rearrangement joins TRBV11-2 to TRBJ2-7; possibly TRBD1 or TRBD2 for D (5 bases each). Trimming cost V 4 bases and J 5 bases, with 15 bases left between them. Looked up from germline, CDR1 is SGHAT and CDR2 is FQNNGV. The CDR3 contains 14 residues. CDR3 DNA: TGTGCCAGCAGCTCATGGGACCAGGGAGACGAGCAGTACTTC. This codes for CASSSWDQGDEQYF.

This chain connects TRBV29-1 to TRBJ1-1, with D hard to call. CDR1 and CDR2 (germline): SQVTM, ANQGSEA. CDR3 length: 15 residues. Deletions cut 7 bases from V and 0 bases from J, with 18 bases between. The CDR3 nucleotides read TGCAGCGGGGGAGATCTCTCCGAGATGAACACTGAAGCTTTCTTT. It yields the protein CSGGDLSEMNTEAFF.

Only a few counts were recorded for this clonotype. The rearrangement joins TRBV18 to TRBJ1-1; TRBD1 matches 8 bases. The V segment lost 3 bases and the J segment 8 bases; nucleotides outside the gene matches: 5. CDR3 length: 13 residues. Germline V gene data show CDR1 as KGHSH and CDR2 as LQKENI. Written as DNA, the CDR3 is TGTGCCAGCTCACCCAGGGGGCGGGAAGAAGCTTTCTTT. Its protein is CASSPRGREEAFF.

CDR3 protein: CASSAGGRETQYF. The CDR3 DNA reads as TGTGCCAGCAGTGCAGGGGGCCGGGAGACCCAGTACTTC. The chain has TRBV28 and TRBJ2-5, with 8 bases identical to TRBD1. The CDR3 runs to 13 residues. The ends lost 5 bases at V and 5 bases at J; junction bases unmatched: 4. The germline V gene has CDR1 MDHEN and CDR2 SYDVKM.

This clonotype came up a few times. The gene calls are TRBV10-3 and TRBJ2-2; D is possibly TRBD1 (6 bases). Germline V CDR1 and CDR2: ENHRY, SYGVKD. V was trimmed by 3 bases and J by 6 bases, leaving 8 bases between them. CDR3 size: 13 residues. The CDR3 protein is CAISDGGAGELFF. CDR3 nucleotide sequence: TGTGCCATCAGTGATGGGGGCGCCGGGGAGCTGTTTTTT.

V and J are TRBV5-5 and TRBJ2-1; tentatively, D is TRBD1 or TRBD2 (5 bases each). The CDR3 spans 14 residues. Per the germline V gene, CDR1 is SGHKS and CDR2 is YYEKEE (reference sequence). Trimming stripped 5 bases from V and 10 bases from J, with 19 bases between. The CDR3 loop reads CASSPSVARDEQFF. In nucleotides, the CDR3 is TGTGCCAGCAGTCCGAGCGTAGCCCGGGACGAGCAGTTCTTC.

The V call is TRBV18, the J call TRBJ1-5; TRBD1 is a possible D gene (6 bases). The germline V gene has CDR1 KGHSH and CDR2 LQKENI. V was cut by 2 bases and J by 5 bases, with 10 bases left in between. The CDR3 has 14 residues. Written as DNA, the CDR3 is TGTGCCAGCTCACCATCAGGGGTTCATCAGCCCCAGCATTTT. Translation gives CASSPSGVHQPQHF. Full variable domain (remainder filled in from reference TRBV18 and TRBJ1-5): NAGVMQNPRHLVRRRGQEARLRCSPMKGHSHVYWYRQLPEEGLKFMVYLQKENIIDESGMPKERFSAEFPKEGPSILRIQQVVRGDSAAYFCASSPSGVHQPQHFGDGTRLSIL.

This clonotype has a single count. V gene TRBV11-2 combines with J gene TRBJ2-3; 13 nucleotides align to TRBD2. The CDR3 spans 19 residues. CDR1 SGHAT and CDR2 FQNNGV come from the germline V gene. The trim removed 0 bases at V and 3 bases at J, leaving 9 bases unmatched. The CDR3 loop reads CASSLDFGTSGDRTDTQYF. DNA of the CDR3: TGTGCCAGCAGCTTAGACTTTGGGACTAGCGGGGATAGGACAGATACGCAGTATTTT.

The table lists this clonotype with many counts. This chain uses TRBV12-3 or TRBV12-4 with TRBJ2-1; the D call may be TRBD1 or TRBD2 (6 bases each). V lost 3 bases to trimming and J lost 9 bases, with 12 bases between them. CDR3 size: 13 residues. CDR3 DNA sequence: TGTGCCAGCAGTTTGGGTAAGGGGGGTGAGCAGTTCTTC. Translated, it gives CASSLGKGGEQFF.

This clonotype has a handful of counts. The gene calls are TRBV11-3 and TRBJ2-3; perhaps TRBD1 as D (5 bases). The CDR3 loop spans 15 amino acids. Germline V CDR1 and CDR2: SGHNT, YENEEA. Trimming cost V 1 base and J 1 base, with 9 bases left between them. This chain's CDR3 is CASSLVGRGTDTQYF. In nucleotides, the CDR3 is TGTGCCAGCAGCTTAGTGGGCAGGGGCACAGATACGCAGTATTTT.